This T cell receptor (beta chain) came from a study of CD8+CD57+ T cells in acquired aplastic anemia (dated by TCRdb to the late 2010s). Broadly, across the study: Extracted DNA from sorted CD4+ and CD8+ cells averaged around 3.2 ug, ranging from roughly 0.19 to 27.4 ug. CD8+CD57+ expansion was defined as frequency above the mean frequency observed in healthy subjects.

Genomic DNA was used as template for profiling of TCR beta VDJ combinations and CDR3 sequences. An Illumina HiSeq 2000 was the platform used for TCR repertoire sequencing. The source study handled its data this way. TRBV/TRBJ rearrangement plots, CDR3 size and DJ length profiles, and Simpson's diversity index were used to assess repertoires. The most abundant DNA sequence in the deep sequencing data was taken as the immunodominant clone. CDR3 amino acid sequences were checked for sharing across subjects and were also compared against the VDJdb database and published repertoires. TCRdb reanalyzed the raw reads on its own, using fastp at Q25 for trimming and MiXCR for clone calling, and kept in-frame beta chains. Entries are consolidated by CDR3 protein sequence, retaining the most common genes and DNA. In this record, the V and J calls reflect TCRdb's handling and not the investigators' own analysis. In this sample the table shows 150,000 to 200,000 distinct CDR3 sequences, about 44% of which occur a single time. About an eighth of the sample is held by the ten biggest clonotypes.

Flow cytometry had shown CD8+CD57+ cell expansion in the patients selected for sequencing. Every patient had severe acquired aplastic anemia, diagnosed using the International Study of Aplastic Anemia and Agranulocytosis and Camitta criteria. No therapy had been received by the patients at the time of blood sampling. In this study, sorted CD4+ and CD8+ T cells from the blood of healthy subjects and of severe aplastic anemia patients had their TCR repertoires deep-sequenced. In the USA, patient enrollment took place under clinicaltrials.gov protocols 00001620, 01623167, 00001397, 00071045, 00081523 and 00961064. Ficoll-Paque density gradient centrifugation was used to isolate peripheral blood mononuclear cells. Before DNA extraction, CD4+ and CD8+ T cells were sorted by FACS or by magnetic beads. The CDR3 numbers 15 residues from cysteine through phenylalanine. The read is trimmed to its CDR3 DNA, 45 bases read in frame from base 1. Via the germline V gene, CDR1 is SGDLS and CDR2 YYNGEE. Trimming at the junction amounts to 0 bases on V and 0 bases on J, and the germline ends lie 7 bases apart.

In the case of this clonotype: What this receptor recognizes is not known. The record has no base qualities; no much larger clone is one base away.

Study-wide findings and limitations: No significant difference in CD8+ Simpson's diversity was found between patients and healthy controls (P=0.060). Some 30 CD8+ CDR3 sequences were shared between patients and controls but appeared highly expressed in patients and within their immunodominant clones.

The sequence is built from TRBV9 and TRBJ1-3; confidence is insufficient to name the D gene. The sequence was collected from a human donor with aplastic anemia. The sample was sorted CD4+, CD8+, or CD8+CD57+ T cells (not recorded which) from PBMCs. The DNA sequence is as follows: TGTGCCAGCAGCGTAGTGGCTAACTCTGGAAACACCATATATTTT. The resulting protein is CASSVVANSGNTIYF.